These T cell receptor beta chains were read from a single sample in a study of blood T cell repertoires in COVID-19. Assay: immunoSEQ multiplex PCR; the TCRdb copy retains only in-frame clones and omits some. The sample lists about 180,000 clones, 70% to 90% seen once, with over 9.5% in the top ten. The specimen was peripheral blood. The receptors stem from a human donor with active or convalescent COVID-19. The donor label of this sample is uncertain. Each CDR3 is given with its conserved first and last residue. A D gene is named only where the DNA matches it firmly. The size field is filled for only some rows; it gives once, few, many or a size class.

size	V	J	D	DNA	CDR3
once	TRBV2	TRBJ2-5	NA	TGTGCCAGCAGTGAGACGACCCCATCTTTGGGGCGGGAGACCCAGTACTTC	CASSETTPSLGRETQYF
NA	TRBV19	TRBJ1-4	TRBD1	TGTGCCAGTAGTATACGAGGACAGGGCATCGAAAAACTGTTTTTT	CASSIRGQGIEKLFF
NA	TRBV6-5	TRBJ1-4	NA	TGTGCCAGCAGTTCCGACAGAGCAACTAATGAAAAACTGTTTTTT	CASSSDRATNEKLFF
NA	TRBV5-1	TRBJ2-7	TRBD1	TGCGCCAGCAGCTTGGTGGGACAGGGGGCGGGCGAGCAGTACTTC	CASSLVGQGAGEQYF
NA	TRBV24-1	TRBJ2-1	TRBD2	TGTGCCACCAGTGATTCAGTGTGGGAGGGAGGGGTTTCGAGGGTGATGTTCTTC	CATSDSVWEGGVSRVMFF
few	TRBV5-1	TRBJ1-5	TRBD1	TGCGCCAGCAGCTCCGGACAGGCTGATGGCAATCAGCCCCAGCATTTT	CASSSGQADGNQPQHF
NA	TRBV5-1	TRBJ2-4	TRBD2	TGCGCCAGCAGCTTGGGTCGCGGGGAGGGAGCCAAAAACATTCAGTACTTC	CASSLGRGEGAKNIQYF
NA	TRBV2	TRBJ1-6	NA	TGTGCCAGCATCCCGGCGGGACTCTATAATTCACCCCTCCACTTT	CASIPAGLYNSPLHF
NA	TRBV25-1	TRBJ1-3	NA	TGTGCCAGCAGTGCCCTCGGGGGGACCCAAAACACCATATATTTT	CASSALGGTQNTIYF
once	TRBV6-6	TRBJ2-2	NA	TGTGCCAGCAGTTACTCCTGGGGGCGGGTCACCGGGGAGCTGTTTTTT	CASSYSWGRVTGELFF
NA	TRBV18	TRBJ2-3	TRBD2	TGTGCCAGCTCACCACTAGCGGGTGGCACAGATACGCAGTATTTT	CASSPLAGGTDTQYF
once	TRBV5-1	TRBJ1-3	NA	TGCGCCAGCAGCTTACCCGTGACAAACTCTGGAAACACCATATATTTT	CASSLPVTNSGNTIYF
NA	TRBV6-1	TRBJ2-7	TRBD2	TGTGCCAGCAGCGAAGCCCAGCGGGAGGGCCGGGGTGAGCAGTACTTC	CASSEAQREGRGEQYF
NA	TRBV25-1	TRBJ1-6	NA	TGTGCCAGCAGTGAATATAGACCGGGATCCTATAATTCACCCCTCCACTTT	CASSEYRPGSYNSPLHF
NA	TRBV3-1/TRBV3-2	TRBJ2-3	NA	TGTGCCAGCAGCCTTGTTTTGGGCAGGGGGCGACGCGGGAGTAGCGCAGATACGCAGTATTTT	CASSLVLGRGRRGSSADTQYF
NA	TRBV5-1	TRBJ1-1	NA	TGCGCCAGCAGCCCGGGTGGGACATGGAACACTGAAGCTTTCTTT	CASSPGGTWNTEAFF
NA	TRBV19	TRBJ2-7	TRBD2	TGTGCCAGTAGTATTGCGGGGGGCAATTTCTACGAGCAGTACTTC	CASSIAGGNFYEQYF
once	TRBV27	TRBJ2-7	NA	TGTGCCAGCAGCACCCATCTAGGGGCAGACGAGCAGTACTTC	CASSTHLGADEQYF
NA	TRBV9	TRBJ2-1	NA	TGTGCCAGCAGCGTAGCCCAACCGGGACGGAAGATTAGCGGCCAACCCTACAATGAGCAGTTCTTC	CASSVAQPGRKISGQPYNEQFF
NA	TRBV4-1	TRBJ2-7	NA	TGCGCCAGCAGCCAAGCTCCCCTCTCCTACGAGCAGTACTTC	CASSQAPLSYEQYF
NA	TRBV4-1	TRBJ2-3	TRBD2	TGCGCCAGCAGCCACCTAGCGGGAGGGCCCGTAGATACGCAGTATTTT	CASSHLAGGPVDTQYF
NA	TRBV19	TRBJ2-7	NA	TGTGCCAGTAGTACCTCCTATGGAGGGGTCGAGCAGTACTTC	CASSTSYGGVEQYF
NA	TRBV25-1	TRBJ2-5	NA	TGTGCCAGCAGTGAAGGGGGCGAAGAGACCCAGTACTTC	CASSEGGEETQYF
NA	TRBV4-1	TRBJ1-2	TRBD1	TGCGCCAGCAGCCAAGGTGGGACAGACTATGGCTACACCTTC	CASSQGGTDYGYTF
NA	TRBV2	TRBJ2-5	NA	TGTGCCAGCAGTGTGGGAGGGGGAGAGACCCAGTACTTC	CASSVGGGETQYF